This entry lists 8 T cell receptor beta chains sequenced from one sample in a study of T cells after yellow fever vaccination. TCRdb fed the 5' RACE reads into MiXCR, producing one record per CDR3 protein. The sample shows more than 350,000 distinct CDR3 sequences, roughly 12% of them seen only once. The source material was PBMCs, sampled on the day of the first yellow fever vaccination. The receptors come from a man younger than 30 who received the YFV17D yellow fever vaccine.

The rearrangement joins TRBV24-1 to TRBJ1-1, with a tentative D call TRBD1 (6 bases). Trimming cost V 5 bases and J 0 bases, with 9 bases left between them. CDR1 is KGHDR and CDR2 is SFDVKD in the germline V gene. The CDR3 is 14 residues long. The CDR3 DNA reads TGTGCCACCAGTGGGGGGACACTGAACACTGAAGCTTTCTTT. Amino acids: CATSGGTLNTEAFF.

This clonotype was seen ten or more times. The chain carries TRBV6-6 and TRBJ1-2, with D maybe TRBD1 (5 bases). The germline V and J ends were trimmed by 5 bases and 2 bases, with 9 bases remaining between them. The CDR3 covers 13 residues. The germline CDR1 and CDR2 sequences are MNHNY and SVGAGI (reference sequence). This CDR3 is CASSRDGNYGYTF. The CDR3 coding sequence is TGTGCCAGCAGTCGGGACGGAAACTATGGCTACACCTTC.

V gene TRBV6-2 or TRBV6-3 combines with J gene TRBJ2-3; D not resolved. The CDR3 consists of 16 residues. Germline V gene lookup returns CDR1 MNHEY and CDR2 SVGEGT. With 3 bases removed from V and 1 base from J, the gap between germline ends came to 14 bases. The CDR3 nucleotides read TGTGCCAGCAGTTATCGCCTAGGGATACGCACAGATACGCAGTATTTT. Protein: CASSYRLGIRTDTQYF.

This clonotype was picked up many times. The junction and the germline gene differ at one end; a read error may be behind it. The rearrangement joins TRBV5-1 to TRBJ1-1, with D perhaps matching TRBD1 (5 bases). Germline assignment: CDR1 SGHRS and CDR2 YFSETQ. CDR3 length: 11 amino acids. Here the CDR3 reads CASRENTEAFF. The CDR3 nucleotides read TGTGCCAGCAGGGAGAACACTGAAGCTTTCTTT.

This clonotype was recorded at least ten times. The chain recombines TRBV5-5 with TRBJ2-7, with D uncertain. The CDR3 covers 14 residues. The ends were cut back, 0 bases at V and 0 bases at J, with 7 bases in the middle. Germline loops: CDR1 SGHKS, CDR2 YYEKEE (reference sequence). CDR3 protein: CASSLELSSYEQYV. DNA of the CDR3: TGTGCCAGCAGCTTGGAATTGAGCTCCTACGAGCAGTACGTC.

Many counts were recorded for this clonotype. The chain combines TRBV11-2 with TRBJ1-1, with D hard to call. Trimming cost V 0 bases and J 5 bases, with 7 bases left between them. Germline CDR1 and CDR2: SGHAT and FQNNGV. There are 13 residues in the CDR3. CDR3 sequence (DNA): TGTGCCAGCAGCTTAGATCCGAGAACTGAAGCTTTCTTT. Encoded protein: CASSLDPRTEAFF.

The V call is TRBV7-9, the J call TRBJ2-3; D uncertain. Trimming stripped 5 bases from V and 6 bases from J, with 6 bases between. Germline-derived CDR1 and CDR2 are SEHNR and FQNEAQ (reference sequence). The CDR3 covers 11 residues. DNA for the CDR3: TGTGCCAGCAGCGATTCTGATACGCAGTATTTT. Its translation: CASSDSDTQYF.

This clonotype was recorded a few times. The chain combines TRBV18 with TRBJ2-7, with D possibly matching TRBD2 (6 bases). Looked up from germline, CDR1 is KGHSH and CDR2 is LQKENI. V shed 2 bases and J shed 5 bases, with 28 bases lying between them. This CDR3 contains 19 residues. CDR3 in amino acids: CASSPGLREGLGYSNEQYF. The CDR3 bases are TGTGCCAGCTCACCAGGTCTACGAGAGGGACTCGGATATAGTAACGAGCAGTACTTC.